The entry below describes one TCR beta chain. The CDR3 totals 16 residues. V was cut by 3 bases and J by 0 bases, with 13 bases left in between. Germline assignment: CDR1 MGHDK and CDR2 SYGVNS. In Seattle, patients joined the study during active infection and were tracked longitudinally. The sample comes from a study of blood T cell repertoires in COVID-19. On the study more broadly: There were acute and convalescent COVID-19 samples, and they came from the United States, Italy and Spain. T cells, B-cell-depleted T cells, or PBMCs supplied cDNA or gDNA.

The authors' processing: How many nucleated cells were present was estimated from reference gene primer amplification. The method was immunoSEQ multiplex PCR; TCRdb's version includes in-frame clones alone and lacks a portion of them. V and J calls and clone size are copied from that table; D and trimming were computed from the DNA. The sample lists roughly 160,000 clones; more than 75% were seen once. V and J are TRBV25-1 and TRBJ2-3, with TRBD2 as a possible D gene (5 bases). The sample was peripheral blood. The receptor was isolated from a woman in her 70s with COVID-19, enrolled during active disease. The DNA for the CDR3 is TGTGCCAGCAGTGACCCGGGAACACCTAGCACAGATACGCAGTATTTT. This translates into CASSDPGTPSTDTQYF.